This T cell receptor beta chain came from a study of blood T cells in healthy people across ages. The authors ran a second PCR of 7 to 11 cycles using a sample-barcoded 5' primer and a J-beta primer mix. A single record per CDR3 protein comes from TCRdb applying MiXCR to the 5' RACE reads. The sample has about 280,000 distinct CDR3 sequences, roughly a quarter seen once. This receptor was obtained from a woman aged 70-85 years in good health. The sequencing input was blood.

The CDR3 loop is CATSEPSGQQETQYF. The DNA for the CDR3 is TGTGCCACCAGTGAACCATCGGGACAGCAAGAGACCCAGTACTTC. This chain connects TRBV24-1 to TRBJ2-5; 7 bases map to TRBD1. The CDR3 length is 15 residues. Germline V CDR1 and CDR2: KGHDR, SFDVKD. J was trimmed by 2 bases and V by 4 bases; bases with no gene match: 6.